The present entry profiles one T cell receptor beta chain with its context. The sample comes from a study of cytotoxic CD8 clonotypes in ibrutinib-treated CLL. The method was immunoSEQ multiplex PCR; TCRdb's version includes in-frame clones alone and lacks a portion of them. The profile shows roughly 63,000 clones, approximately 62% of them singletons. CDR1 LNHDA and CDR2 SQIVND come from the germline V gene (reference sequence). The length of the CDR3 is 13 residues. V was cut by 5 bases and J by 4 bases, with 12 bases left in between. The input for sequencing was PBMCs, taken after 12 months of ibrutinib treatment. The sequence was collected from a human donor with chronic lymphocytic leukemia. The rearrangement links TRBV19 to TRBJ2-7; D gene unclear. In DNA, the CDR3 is TGTGCCAGTAGTCGGCTCGGAGTATACGAGCAGTACTTC. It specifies CASSRLGVYEQYF. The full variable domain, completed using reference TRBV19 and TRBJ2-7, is DGGITQSPKYLFRKEGQNVTLSCEQNLNHDAMYWYRQDPGQGLRLIYYSQIVNDFQKGDIAEGYSVSREKKESFPLTVTSAQKNPTAFYLCASSRLGVYEQYFGPGTRLTVT.